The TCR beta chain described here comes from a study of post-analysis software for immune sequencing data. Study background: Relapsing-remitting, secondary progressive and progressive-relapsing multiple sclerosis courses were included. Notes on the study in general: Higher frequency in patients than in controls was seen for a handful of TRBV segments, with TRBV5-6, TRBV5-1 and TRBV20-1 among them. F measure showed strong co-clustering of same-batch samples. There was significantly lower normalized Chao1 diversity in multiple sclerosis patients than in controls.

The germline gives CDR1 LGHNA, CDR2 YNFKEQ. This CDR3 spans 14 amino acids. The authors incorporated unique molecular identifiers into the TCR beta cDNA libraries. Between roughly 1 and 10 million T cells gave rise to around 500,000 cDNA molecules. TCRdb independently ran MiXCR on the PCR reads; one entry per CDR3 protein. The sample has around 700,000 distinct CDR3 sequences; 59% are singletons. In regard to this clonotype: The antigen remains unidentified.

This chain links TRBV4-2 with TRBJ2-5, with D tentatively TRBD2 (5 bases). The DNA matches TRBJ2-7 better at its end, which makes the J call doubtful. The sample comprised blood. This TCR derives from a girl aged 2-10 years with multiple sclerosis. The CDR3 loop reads CASSPTTGNYEQYF. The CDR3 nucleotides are TGTGCCAGCAGCCCTACGACGGGAAATTACGAGCAGTACTTC.